This T cell receptor beta chain derives from a study of beta chain features in type 1 diabetes. As for this clone: Its specificity is not known.

Every single donor gave one heparinised blood draw, and these averaged around 120 mL. General study results and limits: It was among patients, rather than healthy donors, that naive, central memory and Treg TCRB repertoires appeared more similar. People with Type 1 diabetes carried modestly yet significantly shorter TCRB CDR3s in all four CD4+ subsets.

After removal of 5 bases from V and 6 bases from J, the junction contained 10 bases not matched to a gene. The CDR3 spans 15 residues. CDR1 is SGHAT, CDR2 FQNNGV, per germline. Sequenced material consisted of expressed TCRB transcripts (all of the isolated RNA was reverse transcribed). The repertoire was sequenced with immunoSEQ multiplex PCR; TCRdb's copy has only in-frame clones and lacks some. The sample has about 900,000 clones, 15% to 20% seen once. The chain combines TRBV11-2 with TRBJ2-7, with 10 bases identical to TRBD2. The source of this sequence is a woman in her late teens or twenties in good health. The material sequenced was naive CD4+ T cells from blood. This CDR3 is CASSHNAGLAAEQYF. CDR3 in DNA: TGTGCCAGCAGCCACAACGCCGGACTAGCGGCCGAGCAGTACTTC.